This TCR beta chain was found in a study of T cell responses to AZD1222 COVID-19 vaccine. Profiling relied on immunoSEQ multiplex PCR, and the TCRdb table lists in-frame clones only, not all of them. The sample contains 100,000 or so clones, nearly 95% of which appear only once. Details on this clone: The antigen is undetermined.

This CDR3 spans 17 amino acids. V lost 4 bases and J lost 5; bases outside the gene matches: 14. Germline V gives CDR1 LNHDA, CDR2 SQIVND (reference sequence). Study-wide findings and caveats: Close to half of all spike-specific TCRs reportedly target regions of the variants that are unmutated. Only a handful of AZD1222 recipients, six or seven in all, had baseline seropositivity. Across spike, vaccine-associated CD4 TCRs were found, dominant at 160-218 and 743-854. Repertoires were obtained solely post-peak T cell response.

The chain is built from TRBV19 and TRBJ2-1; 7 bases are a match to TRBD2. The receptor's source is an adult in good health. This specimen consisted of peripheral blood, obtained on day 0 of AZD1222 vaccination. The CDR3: CASSKDGRKRTDNEQFF. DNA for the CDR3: TGTGCCAGTAGTAAGGACGGGAGGAAACGCACAGACAATGAGCAGTTCTTC. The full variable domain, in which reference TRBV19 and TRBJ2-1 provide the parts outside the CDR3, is DGGITQSPKYLFRKEGQNVTLSCEQNLNHDAMYWYRQDPGQGLRLIYYSQIVNDFQKGDIAEGYSVSREKKESFPLTVTSAQKNPTAFYLCASSKDGRKRTDNEQFFGPGTRLTVL.